The clone carrying this T cell receptor beta chain is a singleton in its sample. The data were taken from a study of cytotoxic CD8 clonotypes in ibrutinib-treated CLL. Study-level background: Of the patients, some eleven were relapsed/refractory, approximately 15 treatment-naive and 17 to 18 IGHV unmutated.

CDR3 length equals 13 residues. V was trimmed by 5 bases and J by 13 bases, leaving 19 bases between them. Looked up from germline, CDR1 is SGHVS and CDR2 is FNYEAQ. The method was immunoSEQ multiplex PCR; TCRdb's version includes in-frame clones alone and lacks a portion of them. The table includes approximately 45,000 clones, over 60% detected once. This sequence originates from a human donor with chronic lymphocytic leukemia. The chain has TRBV7-6 and TRBJ2-3; D tentatively fits TRBD1 or TRBD2 (6 bases each). The source was PBMCs, collected after 12 months of ibrutinib treatment. Here the CDR3 DNA reads TGTGCCAGCAGCCCTACCGGAGGGGGGAATAAGTATTTT. Translation gives CASSPTGGGNKYF.